This T cell receptor beta chain was identified during a study of CD4 T cells in relation to SARS-CoV-2 and coronaviruses. Trimming removed 4 bases at V and 4 bases at J, with 20 bases between. Germline-derived CDR1 and CDR2 are SGDLS and YYNGEE. The CDR3 is 16 amino acids. CD4+ T cells from unexposed donors were obtained before the COVID-19 pandemic (2011-2018). Uncultured naive and memory CD4+ T cells supplied DNA for deep TCR-beta sequencing. The table came from immunoSEQ multiplex PCR; TCRdb's copy has only in-frame clones and leaves some out. Seen here are some 69,000 clones, 94% observed once, and the top ten hold roughly 0.14%.

The rearrangement links TRBV9 to TRBJ1-1, with D possibly being TRBD1 (6 bases). This TCR was sampled from a human donor in good health. What was sequenced was naive CD4+ T cells from PBMCs. Regarding subset: naive CD4+ T cells isolated by negative enrichment. CDR3 protein: CASSRGGGGGGTEAFF. CDR3 DNA sequence: TGTGCCAGCAGCCGAGGGGGGGGCGGAGGGGGCACTGAAGCTTTCTTT.